The 5 T cell receptor beta chains below all came from one sample that was sequenced in a study of PD-1 blockade in classical Hodgkin lymphoma. The data were produced by immunoSEQ multiplex PCR, yet TCRdb's version contains in-frame clones alone and is incomplete. The data contain approximately 65,000 clones, 88% of them singletons. With no exception, relapse followed autologous stem cell transplantation in all patients, and brentuximab vedotin exposure varied. The input for sequencing was peripheral blood mononuclear cells (PBMCs), taken at baseline. Receptors were obtained from a human donor with classical Hodgkin lymphoma.

V gene TRBV19 combines with J gene TRBJ1-5; D not certain. The CDR3 is 15 amino acids. Germline CDR1 reads LNHDA; CDR2 reads SQIVND (reference sequence). Deletions cut 4 bases from V and 0 bases from J, with 10 bases between. Here the CDR3 reads CASSTQFNSNQPQHF. CDR3 bases: TGTGCCAGTAGTACGCAGTTCAATAGCAATCAGCCCCAGCATTTT.

In the case of this clone: Sequence at one end of the junction differs from germline and may be a read error. This specimen includes other DNA sequences encoding the same CDR3. V gene TRBV5-6 combines with J gene TRBJ2-7; 9 nucleotides align to TRBD1. Germline values: CDR1 SGHDT, CDR2 YYEEEE. The CDR3 consists of 16 residues. The CDR3 sequence: CASSSAPEGQGEKQYF. CDR3 nucleotides: TGTGCCAGCAGCTCGGCCCCCGAGGGACAGGGAGAAAAGCAGTACTTT. The whole variable domain, remainder taken from reference TRBV5-6 and TRBJ2-7, is DAGVTQSPTHLIKTRGQQVTLRCSPKSGHDTVSWYQQALGQGPQFIFQYYEEEERQRGNFPDRFSGHQFPNYSSELNVNALLLGDSALYLCASSSAPEGQGEKQYFGPGTRLTVT.

This chain joins TRBV7-2 and TRBJ2-5; TRBD1 aligns across 7 bases. The length of the CDR3 is 15 residues. The V gene end was trimmed by 4 bases and the J gene end by 1 base; junction bases not matched to a gene: 6. From germline, CDR1 is SGHTA and CDR2 FQGNSA. The CDR3 is CASSSRGQTQETQYF. The CDR3 region has the DNA TGTGCCAGCAGCTCGAGGGGACAGACCCAAGAGACCCAGTACTTC.

The rearrangement uses TRBV11-2 and TRBJ2-2, with a possible D match to TRBD1 (5 bases). The CDR3 runs 16 residues. V shed 0 bases and J shed 3 bases, with 11 bases lying between them. The germline CDR1 and CDR2 sequences are SGHAT and FQNNGV. As DNA, the CDR3 is TGTGCCAGCAGCTTAGATCGTGGGGCCTACACCGGGGAGCTGTTTTTT. The encoded protein is CASSLDRGAYTGELFF.

This chain joins TRBV11-2 and TRBJ1-2, with a possible D match to TRBD1 (5 bases). Per germline, CDR1 SGHAT and CDR2 FQNNGV. The length of the CDR3 is 15 residues. V dropped 6 bases and J dropped 3 bases, with 17 bases sitting between them. CDR3 nucleotides: TGTGCCAGCAGACGTCCAGGGAGGAAGGACTATGGCTACACCTTC. Protein: CASRRPGRKDYGYTF.